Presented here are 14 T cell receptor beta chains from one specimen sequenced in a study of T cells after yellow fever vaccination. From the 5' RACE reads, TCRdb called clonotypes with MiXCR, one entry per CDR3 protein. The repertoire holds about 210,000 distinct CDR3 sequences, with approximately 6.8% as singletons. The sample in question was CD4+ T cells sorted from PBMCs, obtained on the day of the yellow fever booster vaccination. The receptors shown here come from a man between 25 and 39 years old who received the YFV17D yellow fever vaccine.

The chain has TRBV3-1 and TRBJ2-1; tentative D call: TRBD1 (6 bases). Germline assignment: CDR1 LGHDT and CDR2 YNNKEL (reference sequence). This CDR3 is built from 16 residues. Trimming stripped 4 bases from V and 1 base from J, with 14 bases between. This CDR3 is CASSPEARGSYNEQFF. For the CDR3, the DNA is TGTGCCAGCAGCCCAGAAGCTAGGGGGTCCTACAATGAGCAGTTCTTC.

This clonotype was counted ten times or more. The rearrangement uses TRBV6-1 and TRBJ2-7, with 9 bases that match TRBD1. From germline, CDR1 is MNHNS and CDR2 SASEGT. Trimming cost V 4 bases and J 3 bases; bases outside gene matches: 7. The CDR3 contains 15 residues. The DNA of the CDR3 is TGTGCCAGCAGTGTATCCGGGACAGGGAGCTACGAGCAGTACTTC. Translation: CASSVSGTGSYEQYF.

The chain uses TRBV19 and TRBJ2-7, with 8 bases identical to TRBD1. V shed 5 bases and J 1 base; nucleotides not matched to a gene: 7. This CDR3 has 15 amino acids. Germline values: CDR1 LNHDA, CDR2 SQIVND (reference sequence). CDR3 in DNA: TGTGCCAGTAGTGCACAGGGGGGCAGTTCCTACGAGCAGTACTTC. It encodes CASSAQGGSSYEQYF.

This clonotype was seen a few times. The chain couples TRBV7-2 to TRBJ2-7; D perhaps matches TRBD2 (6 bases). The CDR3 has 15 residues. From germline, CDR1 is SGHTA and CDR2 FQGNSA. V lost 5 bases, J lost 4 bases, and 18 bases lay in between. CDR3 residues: CASSRDRESNYEQYF. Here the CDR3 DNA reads TGTGCCAGCAGCCGAGACCGGGAGTCTAATTACGAGCAGTACTTC. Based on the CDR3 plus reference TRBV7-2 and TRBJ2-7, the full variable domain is GAGVSQSPSNKVTEKGKDVELRCDPISGHTALYWYRQSLGQGLEFLIYFQGNSAPDKSGLPSDRFSAERTGGSVSTLTIQRTQQEDSAVYLCASSRDRESNYEQYFGPGTRLTVT.

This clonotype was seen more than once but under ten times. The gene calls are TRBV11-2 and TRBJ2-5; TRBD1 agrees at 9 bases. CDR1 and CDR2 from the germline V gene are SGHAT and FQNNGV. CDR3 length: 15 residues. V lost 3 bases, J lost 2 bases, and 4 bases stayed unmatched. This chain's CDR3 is CASSFLDRGQETQYF. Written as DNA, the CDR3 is TGTGCCAGCAGCTTCCTAGACAGGGGGCAAGAGACCCAGTACTTC. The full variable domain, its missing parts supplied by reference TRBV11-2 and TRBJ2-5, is EAGVAQSPRYKIIEKRQSVAFWCNPISGHATLYWYQQILGQGPKLLIQFQNNGVVDDSQLPKDRFSAERLKGVDSTLKIQPAKLEDSAVYLCASSFLDRGQETQYFGPGTRLLVL.

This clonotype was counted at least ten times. The CDR3 nucleotides are TGTGCCTGGAATCCCGGGACTAGCGGGAGTGGCGAGCAGTACTTC. Its translation is CAWNPGTSGSGEQYF. The V call is TRBV30, the J call TRBJ2-7; TRBD2 agrees at 14 bases. With V trimmed by 4 bases and J by 6 bases, 8 bases remained unmatched. The CDR3 is made up of 15 amino acids. Germline values: CDR1 GTSNPN, CDR2 SVGIG (reference sequence).

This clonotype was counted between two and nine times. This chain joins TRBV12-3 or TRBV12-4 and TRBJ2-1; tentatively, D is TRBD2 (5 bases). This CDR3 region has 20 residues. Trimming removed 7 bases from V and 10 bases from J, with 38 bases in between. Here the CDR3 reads CASTPPGLGGRVGSRREQFF. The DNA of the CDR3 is TGTGCCAGCACTCCCCCGGGGTTAGGCGGCCGCGTGGGATCCCGGAGGGAGCAGTTCTTC.

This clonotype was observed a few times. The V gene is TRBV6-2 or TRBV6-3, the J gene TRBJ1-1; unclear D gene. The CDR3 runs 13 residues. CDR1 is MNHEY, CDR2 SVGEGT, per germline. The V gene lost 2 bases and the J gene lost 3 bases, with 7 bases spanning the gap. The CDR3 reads CASSYGRYTEAFF. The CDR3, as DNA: TGTGCCAGCAGTTACGGCAGATACACTGAAGCTTTCTTT.

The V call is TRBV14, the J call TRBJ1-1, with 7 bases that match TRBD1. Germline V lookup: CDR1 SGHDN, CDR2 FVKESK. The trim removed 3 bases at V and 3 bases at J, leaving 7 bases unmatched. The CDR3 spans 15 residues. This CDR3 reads CASSQRTGLYTEAFF. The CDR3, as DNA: TGTGCCAGCAGCCAGAGGACAGGCCTGTACACTGAAGCTTTCTTT.

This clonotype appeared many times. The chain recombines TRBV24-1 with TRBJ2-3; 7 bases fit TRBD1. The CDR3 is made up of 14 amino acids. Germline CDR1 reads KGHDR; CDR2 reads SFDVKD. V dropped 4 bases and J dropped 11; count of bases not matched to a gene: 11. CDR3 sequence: CATSDSGTAGKQYF. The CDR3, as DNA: TGTGCCACCAGTGACTCAGGGACAGCCGGAAAGCAGTATTTT.

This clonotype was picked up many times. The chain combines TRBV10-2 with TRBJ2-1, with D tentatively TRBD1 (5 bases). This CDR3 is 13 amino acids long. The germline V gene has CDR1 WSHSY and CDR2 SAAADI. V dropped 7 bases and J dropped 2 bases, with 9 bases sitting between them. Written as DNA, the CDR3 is TGCGCCAGCACACAGGTAACCTACAATGAGCAGTTCTTC. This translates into CASTQVTYNEQFF.

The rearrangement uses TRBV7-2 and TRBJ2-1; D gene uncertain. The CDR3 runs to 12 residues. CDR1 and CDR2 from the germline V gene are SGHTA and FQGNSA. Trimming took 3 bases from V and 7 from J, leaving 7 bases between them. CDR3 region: CASSFSWNEQFF. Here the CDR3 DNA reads TGTGCCAGCAGCTTTAGCTGGAATGAGCAGTTCTTC.

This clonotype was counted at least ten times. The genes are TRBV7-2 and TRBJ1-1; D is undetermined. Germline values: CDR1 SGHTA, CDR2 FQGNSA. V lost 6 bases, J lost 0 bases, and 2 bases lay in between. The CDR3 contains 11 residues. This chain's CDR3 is CASRLNTEAFF. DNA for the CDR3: TGTGCCAGCAGACTGAACACTGAAGCTTTCTTT. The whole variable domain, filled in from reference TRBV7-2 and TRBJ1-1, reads GAGVSQSPSNKVTEKGKDVELRCDPISGHTALYWYRQSLGQGLEFLIYFQGNSAPDKSGLPSDRFSAERTGGSVSTLTIQRTQQEDSAVYLCASRLNTEAFFGQGTRLTVV.

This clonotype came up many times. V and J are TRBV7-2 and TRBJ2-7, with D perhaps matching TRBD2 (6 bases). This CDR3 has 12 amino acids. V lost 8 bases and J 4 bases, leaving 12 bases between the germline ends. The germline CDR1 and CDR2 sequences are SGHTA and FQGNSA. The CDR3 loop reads CASAGLSYEQYF. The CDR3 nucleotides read TGTGCCAGCGCGGGGCTGTCATACGAGCAGTACTTC. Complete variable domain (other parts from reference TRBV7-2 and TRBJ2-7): GAGVSQSPSNKVTEKGKDVELRCDPISGHTALYWYRQSLGQGLEFLIYFQGNSAPDKSGLPSDRFSAERTGGSVSTLTIQRTQQEDSAVYLCASAGLSYEQYFGPGTRLTVT.